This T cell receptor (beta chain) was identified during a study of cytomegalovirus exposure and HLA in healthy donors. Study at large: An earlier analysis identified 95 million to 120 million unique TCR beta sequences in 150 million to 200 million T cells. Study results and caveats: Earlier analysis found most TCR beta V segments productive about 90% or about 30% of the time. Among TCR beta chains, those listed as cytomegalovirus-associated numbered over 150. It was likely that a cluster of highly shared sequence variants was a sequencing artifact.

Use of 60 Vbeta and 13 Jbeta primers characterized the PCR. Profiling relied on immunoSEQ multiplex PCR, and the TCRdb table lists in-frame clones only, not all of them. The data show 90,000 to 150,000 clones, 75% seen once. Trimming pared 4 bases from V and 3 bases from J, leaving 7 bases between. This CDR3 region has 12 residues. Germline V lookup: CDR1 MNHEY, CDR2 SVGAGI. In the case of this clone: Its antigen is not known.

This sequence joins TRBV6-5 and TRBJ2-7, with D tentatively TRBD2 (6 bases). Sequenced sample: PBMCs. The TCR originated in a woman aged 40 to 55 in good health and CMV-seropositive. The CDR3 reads CASSFGSYEQYF. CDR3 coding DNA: TGTGCCAGCAGTTTCGGGAGCTACGAGCAGTACTTC.